Listed below are T cell receptor beta chains from one sample, sequenced in a study of regulatory T cells in long-lasting Graves disease. TCRdb reprocessed the multiplex PCR reads via MiXCR and lists one record per CDR3 protein. The top ten clones hold 9% to 15% of a sample with around 480,000 distinct CDR3 sequences, under 20% of them seen once. The same sample was also used in a study of T cells in Graves' hyperthyroidism and ophthalmopathy.

Sequenced material: peripheral blood mononuclear cells (PBMCs), taken at new diagnosis, from a patient treated with antithyroid drugs. These receptors were collected from a man in his forties or fifties with Graves disease. Both conserved end residues are part of each CDR3. The D gene is left open where the match is weak. Some rows mark clone size as missing; the rest say once, few, many or name a class of expanded clone.

j_call: TRBJ2-1; d_call: TRBD1; clone_size: .; v_call: TRBV19; cdr3_nt: TGTGCCAGTCGCACAGGGGGTAGCCACAATGAGCAGTTCTTC; cdr3_aa: CASRTGGSHNEQFF
j_call: TRBJ2-1; d_call: .; clone_size: many; v_call: TRBV12-5; cdr3_nt: TGTGCTAGTGGTTCCCGGACTCACAATGAGCAGTTCTTC; cdr3_aa: CASGSRTHNEQFF
j_call: TRBJ1-2; d_call: .; clone_size: many; v_call: TRBV30; cdr3_nt: TGTGCCTGGAGTTCTGGTGCTGGCTACACCTTC; cdr3_aa: CAWSSGAGYTF
j_call: TRBJ2-3; d_call: .; clone_size: many; v_call: TRBV20-1; cdr3_nt: TGCAGTGCTTCTAGCACAGATACGCAGTATTTT; cdr3_aa: CSASSTDTQYF
j_call: TRBJ2-1; d_call: TRBD2; clone_size: few; v_call: TRBV20-1; cdr3_nt: TGCAGTGCTTATTTGACTAGCGGGGATGGTGAGCAGTTCTTC; cdr3_aa: CSAYLTSGDGEQFF
j_call: TRBJ2-2; d_call: TRBD1; clone_size: .; v_call: TRBV6-4; cdr3_nt: TGTGCCAGTCATAGGACCGGGACAGAGGCCGGGGAGCTGTTTTTT; cdr3_aa: CASHRTGTEAGELFF
j_call: TRBJ1-4; d_call: .; clone_size: .; v_call: TRBV29-1; cdr3_nt: TGCAGCGTCTACATACTTTCAGGGGCAACTAATGAAAAACTGTTTTTT; cdr3_aa: CSVYILSGATNEKLFF
j_call: TRBJ2-7; d_call: TRBD2; clone_size: many; v_call: TRBV12-3/TRBV12-4; cdr3_nt: TGTGCCAGCAGTTTAAGGGTCCTCCTCGGGACTAGCGGGAGGAGCGGGACCTACGAGCAGTACTTC; cdr3_aa: CASSLRVLLGTSGRSGTYEQYF
j_call: TRBJ2-2; d_call: TRBD2; clone_size: many; v_call: TRBV3-1; cdr3_nt: TGTGCCAGCAGCCAAGTAGCGGGAGCCACCGGGGAGCTGTTTTTT; cdr3_aa: CASSQVAGATGELFF
j_call: TRBJ1-4; d_call: .; clone_size: many; v_call: TRBV12-3/TRBV12-4; cdr3_nt: TGTGCCAGCACCTTGGGCCCCATAGACCGCACAACTAATGAAAAACTGTTTTTT; cdr3_aa: CASTLGPIDRTTNEKLFF
j_call: TRBJ2-1; d_call: TRBD2; clone_size: few; v_call: TRBV29-1; cdr3_nt: TGCAGCGTTGAAAGACTAGCCAATGAGCAGTTCTTC; cdr3_aa: CSVERLANEQFF
j_call: TRBJ2-5; d_call: TRBD1; clone_size: .; v_call: TRBV9; cdr3_nt: TGTGCCAGCAGCGAGACAGGGGAAGAGACCCAGTACTTC; cdr3_aa: CASSETGEETQYF
j_call: TRBJ2-1; d_call: .; clone_size: many; v_call: TRBV7-2; cdr3_nt: TGTGCCAGCAGCTTTCCCGGACTCTTGGGCAATGAGCAGTTCTTC; cdr3_aa: CASSFPGLLGNEQFF